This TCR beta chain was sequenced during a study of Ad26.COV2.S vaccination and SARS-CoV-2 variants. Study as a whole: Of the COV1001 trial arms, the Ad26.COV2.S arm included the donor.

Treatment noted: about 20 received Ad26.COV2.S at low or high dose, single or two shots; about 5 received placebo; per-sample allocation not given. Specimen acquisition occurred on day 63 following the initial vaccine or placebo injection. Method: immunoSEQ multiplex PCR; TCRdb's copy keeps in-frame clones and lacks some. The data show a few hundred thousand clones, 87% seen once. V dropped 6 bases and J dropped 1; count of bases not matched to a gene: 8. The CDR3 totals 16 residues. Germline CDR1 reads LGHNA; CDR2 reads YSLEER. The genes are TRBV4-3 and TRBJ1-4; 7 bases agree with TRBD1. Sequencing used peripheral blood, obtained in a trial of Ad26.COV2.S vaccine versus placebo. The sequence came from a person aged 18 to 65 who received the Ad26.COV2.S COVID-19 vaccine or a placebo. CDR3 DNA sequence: TGCGCCAGCAGTCATACAGGGGTTGGAACTAATGAAAAACTGTTTTTT. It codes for CASSHTGVGTNEKLFF.